Each of the 5 T cell receptor beta chains below was sequenced from the same sample in a study of blood T cell repertoires in COVID-19 (TCRdb year 2020). The protocol used for the library was the immunoSEQ multiplex PCR assay. TCRdb's version of the immuneACCESS table is confined to in-frame rearrangements and falls short of the full clone set. An unresolved V gene accounts for under half of the shortfall where checked; the remainder is of unknown origin. This sample comprises over 130,000 clones, approximately 86% of them detected only once. About 5.6% of the sample is held by the ten biggest clonotypes. The sample taken for sequencing was peripheral blood. These receptors were taken from a human donor in a cohort sampled during active COVID-19.

The chain has TRBV27 and TRBJ2-7; 7 bases are shared with TRBD1. The germline V gene has CDR1 MNHEY and CDR2 SMNVEV (reference sequence). The CDR3 sequence is 20 residues long. The V gene end was trimmed by 0 bases and the J gene end by 0 bases; junction bases not matched to a gene: 17. CDR3 region: CASSLSIRFTRRDSSYEQYF. The DNA of the CDR3 is TGTGCCAGCAGTTTATCTATTCGTTTTACTCGTAGGGACAGCTCCTACGAGCAGTACTTC.

The CDR3 bases are TGTGCCAGCAGCTTAGACAGGGGTAACTATGGCTACACCTTC. Translation gives CASSLDRGNYGYTF. The rearrangement joins TRBV7-9 to TRBJ1-2; 7 bases align to TRBD1. Germline loops: CDR1 SEHNR, CDR2 FQNEAQ (reference sequence). J was trimmed by 1 base and V by 1 base; bases with no gene match: 0. This CDR3 contains 14 residues.

V usage is TRBV19 and J usage is TRBJ2-3, with D uncertain. Germline V gene lookup returns CDR1 LNHDA and CDR2 SQIVND (reference sequence). Deletions cut 3 bases from V and 6 bases from J, with 13 bases between. The CDR3 length is 14 residues. The CDR3 spells CASSMRRVGDTQYF. DNA for the CDR3: TGTGCCAGTAGTATGAGACGCGTCGGGGATACGCAGTATTTT.

This clone was counted a few times. CDR3 loop: CASSQASGGLEEQYF. Here the CDR3 DNA reads TGCGCCAGCAGCCAAGCGTCGGGAGGTCTAGAGGAGCAGTACTTC. The chain carries TRBV4-1 and TRBJ2-7; TRBD2 agrees at 7 bases. The V gene's germline CDR1 is MGHRA and CDR2 YSYEKL. The CDR3 runs 15 residues. J lost 7 bases, V lost 1 base, and 10 bases had no gene match.

J is TRBJ1-1 and V is TRBV7-2; D perhaps matches TRBD1 (6 bases). This CDR3 region has 14 residues. Trimming stripped 6 bases from V and 7 bases from J, with 18 bases between. In germline, CDR1 is SGHTA, CDR2 FQGNSA. This CDR3 is CASSPVGGLNEAFF. The CDR3 coding sequence is TGTGCCAGCAGTCCCGTTGGGGGCCTTAATGAAGCTTTCTTT. The complete variable domain, with remaining parts taken from reference TRBV7-2 and TRBJ1-1, reads GAGVSQSPSNKVTEKGKDVELRCDPISGHTALYWYRQSLGQGLEFLIYFQGNSAPDKSGLPSDRFSAERTGGSVSTLTIQRTQQEDSAVYLCASSPVGGLNEAFFGQGTRLTVV.